This T cell receptor (beta chain) was captured by sequencing in a study of T cell repertoires in cytomegalovirus infection. Study context: Indicated by public TCR beta signatures were CMV infection and matching HLA type.

TCRdb called the reads again in MiXCR, with one record for every CDR3 protein. The sample lists over 250,000 distinct CDR3 sequences, more than 20% seen once, with around 13% in the top ten. With regard to this clonotype: Its cognate antigen is unknown. One junction end does not reproduce the germline sequence, and a read error may be involved.

Whole-study results and caveats: Across the ex vivo response, the dominant clonotypes were HLA-C-restricted CMV-specific TCR beta clonotypes.

Germline CDR1 is SNHLY and CDR2 is FYNNEI. There are 12 residues in the CDR3. Sequencing input: PBMCs. The sequence was obtained from a human donor in good health (CMV status not recorded). Some clones in this sample may be carry-over from other donors' samples. V is TRBV2 and J is TRBJ2-1; D may match TRBD1 or TRBD2 (6 bases each). CDR3 sequence reads: CASSVGGNERFF. The CDR3 DNA is TGTGCCAGCAGTGTCGGGGGCAATGAGCGGTTCTTC.